This T cell receptor beta chain was recovered during a study of response to subunit inactivated influenza vaccine. General study results and limits: Authors suggested few new T cells are recruited by each seasonal influenza vaccination.

This clonotype was observed a handful of times. Its target is unknown. Using its own MiXCR run on the RT-PCR reads, TCRdb lists one record per CDR3 protein. The table shows 590,000 or so distinct CDR3 sequences, with 14% occurring only once. Germline lookup yields CDR1 MGHDK and CDR2 SYGVNS. V trimming: 3 bases; J trimming: 1 base; junction bases outside the gene matches: 4. The CDR3 extends over 15 amino acids. The specimen was PBMCs from blood, collected 14 days before vaccination. The sequence was obtained from a man aged 45-60 years who received an inactivated influenza vaccine. The chain employs TRBV25-1 and TRBJ2-5; 8 nucleotides agree with TRBD2. DNA for the CDR3: TGTGCCAGCAGTGATCAGCGGGGGTTCCAAGAGACCCAGTACTTC. Its translation: CASSDQRGFQETQYF. The full variable domain, rest sourced from reference TRBV25-1 and TRBJ2-5, is EADIYQTPRYLVIGTGKKITLECSQTMGHDKMYWYQQDPGMELHLIHYSYGVNSTEKGDLSSESTVSRIRTEHFPLTLESARPSHTSQYLCASSDQRGFQETQYFGPGTRLLVL.